This T cell receptor (beta chain) was sequenced for a study of technical replicates of blood from several donors. Germline loops: CDR1 LNHDA, CDR2 SQIVND (reference sequence). This CDR3 comprises 13 residues. V gave up 3 bases and J gave up 0 bases, with 6 bases separating them. Sequencing used immunoSEQ multiplex PCR; TCRdb keeps in-frame clones, though not all of them. The sample has tens of thousands of clones; about 98% are singletons. This sequence originates from a human donor in good health. V and J are TRBV19 and TRBJ2-7; D gene ambiguous. Sequencing was done on a sample of T cells isolated from PBMCs. CDR3 region: CASSIGHSYEQYF. The CDR3 bases are TGTGCCAGTAGTATCGGTCACTCCTACGAGCAGTACTTC. The full variable domain, with the rest looked up from reference TRBV19 and TRBJ2-7, is DGGITQSPKYLFRKEGQNVTLSCEQNLNHDAMYWYRQDPGQGLRLIYYSQIVNDFQKGDIAEGYSVSREKKESFPLTVTSAQKNPTAFYLCASSIGHSYEQYFGPGTRLTVT.